These 30 T cell receptor beta chains came from one sample sequenced in a study of control samples from healthy donors and cancer patients. Profiled with immunoSEQ multiplex PCR; TCRdb holds only in-frame clones, not every one. The profile covers approximately 170,000 clones, with about 90% appearing a single time and roughly 5% taken by the ten largest. Sequences were obtained from blood. The receptors derive from a woman aged 30 to 39 in good health.

The chain recombines TRBV30 with TRBJ1-2, with unresolved D. Germline values: CDR1 GTSNPN, CDR2 SVGIG (reference sequence). The CDR3 extends over 13 amino acids. Trimming left V 2 bases short and J 7 bases short, with 14 bases between. CDR3 region: CAWSSGTEAGYTF. In DNA, the CDR3 is TGTGCCTGGAGTTCGGGCACGGAGGCTGGCTACACCTTC.

The chain employs TRBV5-1 and TRBJ2-3, with TRBD2 matching over 9 bases. CDR3 length: 16 amino acids. Germline lookup yields CDR1 SGHRS and CDR2 YFSETQ. V shed 2 bases, J shed 3 bases, and the junction held 7 bases outside the gene matches. The CDR3, as DNA: TGCGCCAGCAGCTTAAGCGGGAGGTCCCTAACAGATACGCAGTATTTT. Its translation is CASSLSGRSLTDTQYF.

The genes are TRBV10-3 and TRBJ2-1; TRBD1 might be the D (6 bases). Per the germline V gene, CDR1 is ENHRY and CDR2 is SYGVKD. The CDR3 runs to 13 residues. The V end lost 4 bases, the J end lost 6 bases, and 10 bases lay between the germline ends. CDR3 in amino acids: CAISGRQVNEQFF. The CDR3 region has the DNA TGTGCCATCAGTGGGCGACAGGTCAATGAGCAGTTCTTC.

The chain has TRBV27 and TRBJ2-2; D is unclear. Trimming left V 2 bases short and J 8 bases short, with 12 bases between. This CDR3 is built from 14 residues. Germline lookup yields CDR1 MNHEY and CDR2 SMNVEV (reference sequence). CDR3 nucleotide sequence: TGTGCCAGCAGTTTAGTGGGTCAGTGGGGGGAGCTGTTTTTT. Translating gives CASSLVGQWGELFF.

V usage is TRBV5-4 and J usage is TRBJ2-7; perhaps TRBD2 as D (5 bases). The CDR3 is 14 residues long. Germline lookup yields CDR1 SGHNT and CDR2 YYREEE (reference sequence). V was clipped by 2 bases and J by 1 base, with 10 bases between them. The CDR3 DNA follows: TGTGCCAGCAGCTTTGCCGGGGAGTCCTACGAGCAGTACGTC. Its translation: CASSFAGESYEQYV.

In regard to this clone: The same CDR3 is also encoded by other DNA sequences in this sample. This chain connects TRBV7-2 to TRBJ2-7, with 11 bases that match TRBD2. Germline V CDR1 and CDR2: SGHTA, FQGNSA. The V segment lost 3 bases and the J segment 1 base; nucleotides outside the gene matches: 5. The CDR3 loop spans 16 amino acids. CDR3: CASSLEGTSGSYEQYF. The CDR3, as DNA: TGTGCCAGCAGCTTGGAGGGGACTAGCGGTTCCTACGAGCAGTACTTC.

V usage is TRBV13 and J usage is TRBJ2-7; 8 bases fit TRBD2. Germline CDR1 PRHDT, CDR2 FYEKMQ (reference sequence). CDR3 length: 13 amino acids. The V and J ends lost 4 bases and 3 bases, in that order; junction bases with no gene match: 2. CDR3 DNA sequence: TGTGCCAGCAGCTCGGGGACTAGCTACGAGCAGTACTTC. Amino acids: CASSSGTSYEQYF.

V usage is TRBV19 and J usage is TRBJ2-7; D might be TRBD2 (5 bases). This CDR3 has 14 residues. V shed 5 bases and J shed 0 bases, with 11 bases lying between them. CDR1 LNHDA and CDR2 SQIVND come from the germline V gene (reference sequence). The CDR3 DNA reads TGTGCCAGTAGTGCCGGACTGCTCTCCTACGAGCAGTACTTC. Residues: CASSAGLLSYEQYF.

J is TRBJ2-2 and V is TRBV11-3, with D unresolved. V shed 0 bases and J shed 0 bases, with 11 bases lying between them. The germline CDR1 and CDR2 sequences are SGHNT and YENEEA. The CDR3 length is 17 residues. In DNA, the CDR3 is TGTGCCAGCAGCTTAGATCCCACAGCCGCGAACACCGGGGAGCTGTTTTTT. It encodes CASSLDPTAANTGELFF.

The chain has TRBV9 and TRBJ1-2, with TRBD1 matching 9 bases. Germline loops: CDR1 SGDLS, CDR2 YYNGEE. The CDR3 runs 14 residues. The trim removed 2 bases at V and 5 bases at J, leaving 4 bases unmatched. The CDR3 here is CASSVRGQGYGYTF. CDR3 bases: TGTGCCAGCAGCGTCCGCGGACAGGGGTATGGCTACACCTTC.

The V and J genes are TRBV29-1 and TRBJ1-1, with D hard to call. Trimming took off 0 bases at V and 8 bases at J, with 7 bases between the two ends. This CDR3 has 11 amino acids. Germline V gene data show CDR1 as SQVTM and CDR2 as ANQGSEA. CDR3 sequence (DNA): TGCAGCGTTGAAGATCTTGGGGAAGCTTTCTTT. Protein: CSVEDLGEAFF. Drawing the rest from reference TRBV29-1 and TRBJ1-1, the complete variable domain is SAVISQKPSRDICQRGTSLTIQCQVDSQVTMMFWYRQQPGQSLTLIATANQGSEATYESGFVIDKFPISRPNLTFSTLTVSNMSPEDSSIYLCSVEDLGEAFFGQGTRLTVV.

The rearrangement joins TRBV25-1 to TRBJ1-1, with a possible D match to TRBD1 (5 bases). V lost 1 base and J 3 bases, leaving 12 bases between the germline ends. Germline lookup yields CDR1 MGHDK and CDR2 SYGVNS. The CDR3 totals 15 residues. CDR3 sequence: CASSEWGRTYTEAFF. In nucleotides, the CDR3 is TGTGCCAGCAGTGAATGGGGCAGGACCTACACTGAAGCTTTCTTT. The full variable domain, with the rest looked up from reference TRBV25-1 and TRBJ1-1, is EADIYQTPRYLVIGTGKKITLECSQTMGHDKMYWYQQDPGMELHLIHYSYGVNSTEKGDLSSESTVSRIRTEHFPLTLESARPSHTSQYLCASSEWGRTYTEAFFGQGTRLTVV.

The chain links TRBV4-1 to TRBJ2-2; the match to TRBD1 covers 9 bases. CDR1 and CDR2 (germline): MGHRA, YSYEKL. The ends lost 4 bases at V and 4 bases at J; junction bases unmatched: 7. This CDR3 spans 16 amino acids. This CDR3 is CASSPTGTGSTGELFF. The CDR3 DNA sequence: TGCGCCAGCAGCCCTACCGGGACAGGGAGCACCGGGGAGCTGTTTTTT.

Remarks on this clone: The DNA is left out, because the CDR3 cannot be placed on it with certainty; the CDR3 is given as TCRdb lists it. CDR3 amino acids: CASSSTLGAGELFF. This chain joins TRBV11-2 and TRBJ2-2; TRBD1 is the table's D call, not checked against the DNA. Germline-derived CDR1 and CDR2 are SGHAT and FQNNGV. A total of 14 residues make up the CDR3, ends included.

The chain recombines TRBV29-1 with TRBJ2-1, with D possibly called TRBD1 or TRBD2 (5 bases each). Germline V gene lookup returns CDR1 SQVTM and CDR2 ANQGSEA. Trimming removed 6 bases at V and 5 bases at J, with 20 bases between. CDR3 length equals 15 residues. The CDR3 sequence is CSVARDPRRDNEQFF. CDR3 DNA sequence: TGCAGCGTGGCGAGGGACCCCCGGAGAGACAATGAGCAGTTCTTC.

The chain is built from TRBV21-1 and TRBJ2-7; the DNA was not used to check the table's D call, TRBD2. TRBV21-1 is annotated as a pseudogene. This CDR3 contains 17 residues. CDR3 nucleotides: TGTGCCAGCTATCGGTACCGGGGTAACATGAGCTCCTACGAGCAGTACTTC. Encoded protein: CASYRYRGNMSSYEQYF.

CDR3 sequence: CASSQGTGGRNSYNSPLHF. CDR3 coding DNA: TGCGCCAGCAGCCAAGGGACAGGGGGCAGAAACTCCTATAATTCACCCCTCCACTTT. The genes are TRBV5-1 and TRBJ1-6; 12 bases line up with TRBD1. The V gene's germline CDR1 is SGHRS and CDR2 YFSETQ. This CDR3 has 19 amino acids. V was pared by 4 bases and J by 0 bases, with 8 bases of the junction left unmatched.

This sequence joins TRBV2 and TRBJ2-5, with D perhaps TRBD2 (6 bases). This CDR3 is built from 14 residues. V lost 6 bases, J lost 5 bases, and 16 bases lay in between. Germline-derived CDR1 and CDR2 are SNHLY and FYNNEI. In DNA, the CDR3 is TGTGCCAGCAGCCTGGAGGGGACGGCGGAGACCCAGTACTTC. The encoded protein is CASSLEGTAETQYF.

CDR3 nucleotides: TGTGCCAGCAGTGAATTCTCCCTTGACTACAATGAGCAGTTCTTC. This translates into CASSEFSLDYNEQFF. The chain employs TRBV6-1 and TRBJ2-1; D uncertain. Trimming stripped 2 bases from V and 3 bases from J, with 11 bases between. Looked up from germline, CDR1 is MNHNS and CDR2 is SASEGT. The CDR3 is made up of 15 amino acids.

The chain links TRBV6-1 to TRBJ2-3; 12 bases agree with TRBD2. The germline gives CDR1 MNHNS, CDR2 SASEGT. There are 16 residues in the CDR3. J was trimmed by 3 bases and V by 4 bases; bases with no gene match: 5. CDR3 sequence: CASSARLAGVTDTQYF. The CDR3 bases are TGTGCCAGCAGTGCCCGACTAGCGGGGGTGACAGATACGCAGTATTTT.

This chain's CDR3 is CASSSVTGTELFF. In DNA, the CDR3 is TGTGCCAGCAGCTCCGTGACCGGGACAGAACTGTTTTTT. The chain joins TRBV13 to TRBJ1-4, with 7 bases lining up with TRBD1. The ends lost 4 bases at V and 12 bases at J; junction bases unmatched: 8. The CDR3 is 13 amino acids. CDR1 and CDR2 from the germline V gene are PRHDT and FYEKMQ (reference sequence).

This clone appeared a single time. CDR3 DNA sequence: TGTGCCAGCAGTTACGTCGGCCTGGAGGGGGCCGGGGAGCTGTTTTTT. This gives the protein CASSYVGLEGAGELFF. The chain links TRBV6-5 to TRBJ2-2, with D tentatively TRBD1 or TRBD2 (6 bases each). The V end was cut by 2 bases, the J end by 6 bases, with 16 bases between. Looked up from germline, CDR1 is MNHEY and CDR2 is SVGAGI. This CDR3 contains 16 residues.

In its sample, this clone was seen once. The chain has TRBV2 and TRBJ2-3; 11 bases fit TRBD2. Per germline, CDR1 SNHLY and CDR2 FYNNEI. The CDR3 extends over 15 amino acids. Germline trimming cut 6 bases from V and 4 bases from J; bases unmatched to any gene: 6. The CDR3 DNA sequence: TGTGCCAGCAGCCCTACGACTAGCGGGGCAGATACGCAGTATTTT. Protein sequence: CASSPTTSGADTQYF.

J is TRBJ1-5 and V is TRBV6-6; D remains ambiguous. There are 14 residues in the CDR3. Trimming took 0 bases from V and 7 from J, leaving 10 bases between them. CDR1 and CDR2 from the germline V gene are MNHNY and SVGAGI (reference sequence). The CDR3 sequence: CASSYSGSDQPQHF. The CDR3 region has the DNA TGTGCCAGCAGTTACTCTGGGAGCGACCAGCCCCAGCATTTT.

The chain is built from TRBV5-1 and TRBJ1-1, with TRBD1 matching 7 bases. Germline lookup yields CDR1 SGHRS and CDR2 YFSETQ. V was clipped by 0 bases and J by 5 bases; unmatched bases: 7. CDR3 length equals 15 residues. The CDR3 spells CASSLVNRGGTEAFF. Written as DNA, the CDR3 is TGCGCCAGCAGCTTGGTGAACAGGGGAGGGACTGAAGCTTTCTTT.

The chain joins TRBV5-1 to TRBJ2-5; D is unresolved. The V end lost 4 bases, the J end lost 2 bases, and 18 bases lay between the germline ends. The germline gives CDR1 SGHRS, CDR2 YFSETQ. CDR3 length: 16 amino acids. The chain's CDR3 is CASSPIIGTTQETQYF. The CDR3 DNA sequence: TGCGCCAGCAGCCCAATAATCGGCACAACACAAGAGACCCAGTACTTC.

This chain links TRBV6-5 with TRBJ1-2; D unclear. CDR3 length: 11 amino acids. In germline, CDR1 is MNHEY, CDR2 SVGAGI. V dropped 8 bases and J dropped 6 bases, with 10 bases sitting between them. The CDR3 is CASSRGNGYTF. The DNA of the CDR3 is TGTGCCAGCTCAAGAGGGAATGGCTACACCTTC.

This chain connects TRBV6-6 to TRBJ1-1; D is undetermined. The CDR3 consists of 15 residues. Trimming took 8 bases from V and 1 from J, leaving 17 bases between them. The germline CDR1 and CDR2 sequences are MNHNY and SVGAGI (reference sequence). The CDR3 here is CASSNWVSANTEAFF. CDR3 nucleotides: TGTGCCAGCTCGAATTGGGTATCGGCGAACACTGAAGCTTTCTTT.

The rearrangement uses TRBV24-1 and TRBJ2-1; D possibly matches TRBD1 or TRBD2 (7 bases each). In germline, CDR1 is KGHDR, CDR2 SFDVKD. The CDR3 has 15 amino acids. V gave up 0 bases and J gave up 7 bases, with 12 bases separating them. This CDR3 is CATSDLAGGENEQFF. The CDR3 bases are TGTGCCACCAGTGATTTGGCAGGGGGGGAGAATGAGCAGTTCTTC.

The chain recombines TRBV6-1 with TRBJ1-5; D gene uncertain. Trimming took off 1 base at V and 7 bases at J, with 11 bases between the two ends. The germline V gene encodes CDR1 MNHNS and CDR2 SASEGT. The CDR3 is 14 residues long. The CDR3 spells CASSEGLGGQPQHF. The CDR3 DNA is TGTGCCAGCAGTGAAGGTCTGGGAGGGCAGCCCCAGCATTTT.